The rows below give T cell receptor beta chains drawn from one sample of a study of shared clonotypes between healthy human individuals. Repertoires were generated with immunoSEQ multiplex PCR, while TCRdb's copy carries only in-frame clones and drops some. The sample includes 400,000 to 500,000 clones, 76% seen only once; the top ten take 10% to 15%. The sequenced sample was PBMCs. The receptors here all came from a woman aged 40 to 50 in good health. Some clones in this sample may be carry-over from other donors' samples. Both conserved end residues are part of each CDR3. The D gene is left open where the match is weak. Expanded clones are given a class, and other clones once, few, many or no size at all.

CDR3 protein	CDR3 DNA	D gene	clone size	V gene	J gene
CASSGGSGRTYNEQFF	TGTGCCAGCAGCGGGGGAAGCGGGAGAACCTACAATGAGCAGTTCTTC	TRBD2	NA	TRBV7-8	TRBJ2-1
CASSFGWDSYEQYF	TGCGCCAGCAGCTTTGGGTGGGACAGCTACGAGCAGTACTTC	TRBD1	NA	TRBV5-1	TRBJ2-7
CASSPWDRGEAFF	TGTGCCAGCTCACCATGGGACAGGGGGGAAGCTTTCTTT	TRBD1	once	TRBV18	TRBJ1-1
CASSLSSGSGNEQFF	TGTGCCAGCAGTCTCTCTAGCGGGAGCGGCAATGAGCAGTTCTTC	TRBD2	few	TRBV27	TRBJ2-1
CSVELQQETQYF	TGCAGCGTTGAGCTCCAACAAGAGACCCAGTACTTC	NA	few	TRBV29-1	TRBJ2-5
CASSRGDRETQYF	TGTGCCAGCAGCCGGGGAGACCGGGAGACCCAGTACTTC	NA	NA	TRBV25-1	TRBJ2-5
CATSRTPYGYTF	TGTGCCACCAGCAGGACACCATATGGCTACACCTTC	NA	many	TRBV15	TRBJ1-2
CASSIDFRRGRVNTEAFF	TGTGCCAGTAGTATTGATTTTCGCAGGGGGCGGGTGAACACTGAAGCTTTCTTT	TRBD1	NA	TRBV19	TRBJ1-1
CASSSGLAGDRSSYEQYF	TGCGCCAGCAGCTCAGGACTAGCGGGAGACCGAAGCTCCTACGAGCAGTACTTC	TRBD2	NA	TRBV5-1	TRBJ2-7
CASIYLAGTNEQFF	TGTGCCAGCATCTATCTAGCGGGGACTAATGAGCAGTTCTTC	TRBD2	NA	TRBV6-6	TRBJ2-1
CASSEQSSGSDTQYF	TGTGCCAGCAGTGAACAGTCTAGCGGGAGTGATACGCAGTATTTT	TRBD2	NA	TRBV6-1	TRBJ2-3
CASNALAGNYNEQFF	TGTGCCAGCAACGCACTAGCGGGAAACTACAATGAGCAGTTCTTC	TRBD2	NA	TRBV6-6	TRBJ2-1
CASSYDRENGYTF	TGTGCCAGCAGTTACGACAGGGAAAATGGCTACACCTTC	TRBD1	NA	TRBV28	TRBJ1-2
CASSASGPYGYTF	TGCGCCAGCAGTGCGTCGGGGCCCTATGGCTACACCTTC	NA	NA	TRBV10-1	TRBJ1-2
CASSVEGSSYEQYF	TGTGCCAGCAGCGTAGAGGGCAGCTCCTACGAGCAGTACTTC	NA	once	TRBV9	TRBJ2-7
CASTPRPGAQNIQYF	TGTGCCAGTACCCCCAGACCGGGGGCGCAAAACATTCAGTACTTC	NA	NA	TRBV19	TRBJ2-4
CAWTRGRREQYF	TGTGCCTGGACCCGAGGCCGTCGTGAGCAGTACTTC	NA	NA	TRBV30	TRBJ2-7
CASSLLASGAYEQYF	TGTGCCAGCAGTTTATTGGCTAGCGGAGCCTACGAGCAGTACTTC	TRBD2	NA	TRBV27	TRBJ2-7
CASSPGTFRGYEQYF	TGTGCCAGCAGTCCAGGGACCTTCCGGGGCTACGAGCAGTACTTC	NA	NA	TRBV28	TRBJ2-7
CASSRGRGLNEQYF	TGTGCCAGCAGCCGGGGCAGGGGGCTGAACGAGCAGTACTTC	TRBD1	NA	TRBV13	TRBJ2-7
CAWSERRAYNEQFF	TGTGCCTGGAGCGAACGACGGGCATACAATGAGCAGTTCTTC	NA	NA	TRBV30	TRBJ2-1
CATSRPRALYGYTF	TGTGCCACCAGCAGACCTCGGGCCCTCTATGGCTACACCTTC	NA	NA	TRBV15	TRBJ1-2
CASSPLGGPSSGNTIYF	TGCGCCAGCAGCCCCCTAGGGGGGCCAAGCTCTGGAAACACCATATATTTT	NA	NA	TRBV5-1	TRBJ1-3
CASSLTGVNTGELFF	TGTGCCAGCAGCTTAACAGGGGTAAACACCGGGGAGCTGTTTTTT	TRBD1	many	TRBV7-8	TRBJ2-2
CASSLAVRGGAEKLFF	TGCGCCAGCAGCTTGGCGGTTAGGGGAGGCGCCGAAAAACTGTTTTTT	NA	NA	TRBV5-1	TRBJ1-4
CASSTGLAGVAEQYF	TGTGCCAGCAGTACTGGACTAGCGGGAGTCGCCGAGCAGTACTTC	TRBD2	many	TRBV6-5	TRBJ2-7
CAISGTGAPTDTQYF	TGTGCCATCAGTGGGACAGGGGCCCCCACAGATACGCAGTATTTT	TRBD1	NA	TRBV10-3	TRBJ2-3
CASSPVGSEQYF	TGTGCCAGCAGCCCAGTGGGCTCCGAGCAGTACTTC	NA	once	TRBV4-2	TRBJ2-7
CASSASVLSSYNEQFF	TGTGCCAGCAGCGCTAGTGTGTTGAGCTCCTACAATGAGCAGTTCTTC	NA	NA	TRBV9	TRBJ2-1
CASSLNRDTVQYF	TGTGCCAGCAGCTTAAATAGGGATACAGTGCAGTACTTC	NA	NA	TRBV7-3	TRBJ2-7
CASSIGGSALQETQYF	TGTGCCAGTAGTATAGGCGGGAGCGCGTTACAAGAGACCCAGTACTTC	TRBD2	NA	TRBV19	TRBJ2-5
CASSETSHFGEQYF	TGTGCCAGCAGCGAGACTAGCCACTTTGGAGAGCAGTACTTC	TRBD2	NA	TRBV5-4	TRBJ2-7
CASSSLLAFSGELFF	TGTGCCAGCAGCTCATTACTAGCGTTCAGCGGGGAGCTGTTTTTT	TRBD2	many	TRBV11-2	TRBJ2-2
CASSYPGLAGHTSTDTQYF	TGTGCCAGCAGTTACCCGGGACTAGCGGGACACACCAGCACAGATACGCAGTATTTT	TRBD2	NA	TRBV28	TRBJ2-3
CASRPRDRSYEQYF	TGTGCCAGCAGACCGAGGGACAGGTCGTACGAGCAGTACTTC	TRBD1	NA	TRBV27	TRBJ2-7
CASSPTGDYGYTF	TGTGCCAGCAGTCCAACAGGGGACTATGGCTACACCTTC	TRBD1	NA	TRBV28	TRBJ1-2
CASRRSFDADTQYF	TGCGCCAGCCGTCGGAGTTTCGACGCAGATACGCAGTATTTT	NA	NA	TRBV5-1	TRBJ2-3
CASSVASSGSFDEQYF	TGTGCCAGCAGCGTAGCGTCTAGCGGGAGTTTCGACGAGCAGTACTTC	TRBD2	NA	TRBV9	TRBJ2-7
CSVAQGSGNQPQHF	TGCAGCGTTGCCCAGGGGTCCGGCAATCAGCCCCAGCATTTT	NA	NA	TRBV29-1	TRBJ1-5
CAISPDRGTDTQYF	TGTGCCATCAGCCCTGACAGGGGGACAGATACGCAGTATTTT	TRBD1	once	TRBV10-3	TRBJ2-3
CAWSVGVAYNEQFF	TGTGCCTGGAGTGTAGGGGTAGCCTACAATGAGCAGTTCTTC	NA	NA	TRBV30	TRBJ2-1
CASSEARTGGERLFF	TGTGCCAGCAGTGAAGCGCGGACAGGGGGCGAGCGACTGTTTTTT	TRBD1	once	TRBV2	TRBJ1-4
CASSPRRAFYNEQFF	TGTGCCAGCTCACCACGGAGGGCCTTCTACAATGAGCAGTTCTTC	NA	NA	TRBV18	TRBJ2-1
CASSSRTSGSGYNEQFF	TGCGCCAGCAGCTCTAGGACTAGCGGGAGTGGTTACAATGAGCAGTTCTTC	TRBD2	NA	TRBV5-1	TRBJ2-1
CASSETLAGQYF	TGTGCCAGCAGTGAAACGTTAGCGGGGCAGTACTTC	TRBD2	NA	TRBV6-1	TRBJ2-7
CASSQLLAGPVNEQFF	TGCGCCAGCAGCCAACTACTAGCGGGCCCTGTCAATGAGCAGTTCTTC	TRBD2	NA	TRBV4-1	TRBJ2-1
CASSLTRGNTEAFF	TGTGCCAGCAGTTTAACGCGGGGTAACACTGAAGCTTTCTTT	NA	NA	TRBV27	TRBJ1-1
CASSQDQPGPETQYF	TGCGCCAGCAGCCAAGATCAACCGGGTCCCGAGACCCAGTACTTC	NA	NA	TRBV4-1	TRBJ2-5
CASSLTRIRSYNEQFF	TGTGCCAGCAGCTTGACCAGAATCCGCTCCTACAATGAGCAGTTCTTC	NA	NA	TRBV5-6	TRBJ2-1
CASSSDQIGAQPQHF	TGTGCCAGCAGTTCCGACCAAATCGGGGCTCAGCCCCAGCATTTT	NA	NA	TRBV7-9	TRBJ1-5
CAISGGGANTGELFF	TGTGCCATCAGCGGTGGGGGGGCGAACACCGGGGAGCTGTTTTTT	TRBD2	NA	TRBV10-3	TRBJ2-2
CASSDSRQGSNYGYTF	TGTGCCAGCAGTGACTCAAGACAGGGATCGAACTATGGCTACACCTTC	TRBD1	NA	TRBV6-4	TRBJ1-2
CASRSGGWNQPQHF	TGTGCCAGCAGGTCAGGGGGTTGGAATCAGCCCCAGCATTTT	TRBD1	NA	TRBV2	TRBJ1-5
CASSPFTGDTQYF	TGCGCCAGCAGCCCCTTCACGGGCGATACGCAGTATTTT	NA	NA	TRBV5-1	TRBJ2-3
CASSQSGTSGYEQYF	TGTGCCAGCAGCCAATCCGGGACTAGCGGCTACGAGCAGTACTTC	TRBD2	NA	TRBV4-2	TRBJ2-7
CASTRRRNTEAFF	TGTGCCAGCACAAGACGAAGGAACACTGAAGCTTTCTTT	NA	NA	TRBV28	TRBJ1-1
CASSFPGMSYEQYF	TGTGCCAGCAGCTTCCCGGGGATGTCCTACGAGCAGTACTTC	NA	NA	TRBV5-6	TRBJ2-7
CASLNTGELFF	TGTGCCAGCCTAAACACCGGGGAGCTGTTTTTT	NA	NA	TRBV6-1	TRBJ2-2
CASRGFTGSYEQYF	TGTGCCAGCAGGGGATTTACAGGCTCCTACGAGCAGTACTTC	NA	few	TRBV28	TRBJ2-7